Shown below are 2 T cell receptor beta chains from a single sample sequenced in a study of T cell repertoires in cytomegalovirus infection. Each CDR3 protein gets one entry after TCRdb re-called the reads with MiXCR. The table lists about 490,000 distinct CDR3 sequences, 16% of them singletons. The sample taken for sequencing was CD8+ T cells from PBMCs. The source of these receptors is a human donor in good health (CMV status not recorded). Some clones in this sample may be carry-over from other donors' samples.

This chain links TRBV20-1 with TRBJ2-5; the D gene could be TRBD1 or TRBD2 (5 bases each). The germline CDR1 and CDR2 sequences are DFQATT and SNEGSKA (reference sequence). This CDR3 contains 12 residues. Trimming took off 5 bases at V and 3 bases at J, with 10 bases between the two ends. The CDR3 sequence: CSAGDVKETQYF. The CDR3 region has the DNA TGCAGTGCTGGGGACGTGAAAGAGACCCAGTACTTC.

There are many counts of this clonotype. The chain joins TRBV7-8 to TRBJ1-4, with TRBD1 matching over 8 bases. J lost 4 bases, V lost 1 base, and 8 bases had no gene match. The CDR3 covers 17 residues. Germline V gives CDR1 SGHVS, CDR2 FQNEAQ. CDR3 nucleotides: TGTGCCAGCAGCTTAGGCAGGGGGCGGAAAATTAATGAAAAACTGTTTTTT. Translating gives CASSLGRGRKINEKLFF.